Listed below are T cell receptor beta chains from one sample, sequenced in a study of CD8 T cells in Susac syndrome. TCRdb fed the immunoSEQ multiplex PCR reads into MiXCR, producing one record per CDR3 protein. The data hold roughly 120,000 distinct CDR3 sequences, with roughly 93% observed a single time. The sequencing sample was made of CD8+ T cells from PBMCs. Receptor source: a human donor with multiple sclerosis. Both conserved end residues are trimmed from each CDR3. D genes are given only for firm matches. Rows may omit the clone size; those that give it use once, few, many or a size class.

cdr3_length d_call clone_size j_call v_call cdr3_aa
11 - - TRBJ2-3 TRBV13 ARNRIGTDTQY
13 - - TRBJ2-3 TRBV9 ASSSQGRPTDTQY
12 - once TRBJ2-7 TRBV13 ASALGQGLYEQY
15 TRBD1 - TRBJ1-1 TRBV7-3 ASSRGQGAPSRDQAF
10 - - TRBJ2-2 TRBV19 ASSIGGGELF
18 TRBD1 once TRBJ2-2 TRBV2 ASSEAWPRGSWRNTGELF
11 TRBD1 - TRBJ1-1 TRBV5-1 ASSLNRGLEAF
12 - - TRBJ2-2 TRBV12-3/TRBV12-4 ASSSPGWLGELF
14 - - TRBJ1-2 TRBV6-5 ASSYSQSANFYGYT
10 - - TRBJ2-2 TRBV27 ASSRLHGELF
14 TRBD1 - TRBJ2-2 TRBV4-1 ASSRRTGGGTGELF
11 - - TRBJ2-4 TRBV7-9 ASSPAGKPNQY
17 - - TRBJ2-1 TRBV7-8 ASSLDDSPQGSSYNEQF
12 - - TRBJ1-2 TRBV27 ASRAGGGLYGYT
12 - few TRBJ2-7 TRBV3-1 ASSPIGSINEQY
12 - - TRBJ1-3 TRBV27 ASSLSGERNTIY